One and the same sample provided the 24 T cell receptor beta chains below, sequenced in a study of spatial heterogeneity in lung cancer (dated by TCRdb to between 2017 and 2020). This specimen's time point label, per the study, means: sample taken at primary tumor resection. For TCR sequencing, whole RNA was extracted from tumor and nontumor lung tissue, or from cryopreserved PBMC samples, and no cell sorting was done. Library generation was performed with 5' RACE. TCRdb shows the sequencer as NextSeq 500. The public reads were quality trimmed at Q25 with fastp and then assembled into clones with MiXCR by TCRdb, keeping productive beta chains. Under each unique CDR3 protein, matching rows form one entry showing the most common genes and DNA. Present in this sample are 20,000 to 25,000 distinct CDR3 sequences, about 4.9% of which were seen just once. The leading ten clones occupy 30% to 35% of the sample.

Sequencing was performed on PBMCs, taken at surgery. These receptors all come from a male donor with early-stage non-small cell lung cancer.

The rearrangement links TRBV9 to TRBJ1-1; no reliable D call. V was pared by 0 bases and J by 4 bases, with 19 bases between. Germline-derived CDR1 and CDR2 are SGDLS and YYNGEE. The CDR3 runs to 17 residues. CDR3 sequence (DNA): TGTGCCAGCAGCGTAGGTGAAAGGACTACCTGGCGCACTGAAGCTTTCTTT. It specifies CASSVGERTTWRTEAFF.

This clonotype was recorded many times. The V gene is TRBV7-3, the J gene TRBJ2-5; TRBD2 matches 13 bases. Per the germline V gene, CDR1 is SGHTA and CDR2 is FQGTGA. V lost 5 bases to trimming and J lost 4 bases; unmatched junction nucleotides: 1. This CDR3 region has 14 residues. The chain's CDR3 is CASSRTSGGETQYF. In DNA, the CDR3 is TGTGCCAGCAGCAGGACTAGCGGGGGAGAGACCCAGTACTTC.

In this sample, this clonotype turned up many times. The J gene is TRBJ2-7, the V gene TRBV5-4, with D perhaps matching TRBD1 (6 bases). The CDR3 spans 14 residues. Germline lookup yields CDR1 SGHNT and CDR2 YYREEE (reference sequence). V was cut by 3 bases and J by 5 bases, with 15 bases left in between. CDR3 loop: CASSWDTGRNEQYF. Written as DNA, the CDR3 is TGTGCCAGCAGCTGGGATACAGGGCGGAACGAGCAGTACTTC.

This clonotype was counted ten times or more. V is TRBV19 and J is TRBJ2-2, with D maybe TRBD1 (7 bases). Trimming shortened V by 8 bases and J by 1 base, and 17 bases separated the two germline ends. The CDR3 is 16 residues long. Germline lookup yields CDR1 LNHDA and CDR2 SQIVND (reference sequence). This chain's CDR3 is CASATGTSGNTGELFF. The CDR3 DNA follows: TGTGCCAGTGCGACAGGGACTTCGGGGAACACCGGGGAGCTGTTTTTT.

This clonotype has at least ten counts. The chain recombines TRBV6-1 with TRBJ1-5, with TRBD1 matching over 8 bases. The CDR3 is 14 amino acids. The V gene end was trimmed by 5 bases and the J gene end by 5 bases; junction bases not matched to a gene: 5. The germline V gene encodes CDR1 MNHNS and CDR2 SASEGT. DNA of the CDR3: TGTGCCAGCAGTCCCCCACAGGGGGATCAGCCCCAGCATTTT. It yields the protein CASSPPQGDQPQHF.

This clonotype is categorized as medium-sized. The chain's CDR3 is CASSFGGSYEQYF. The CDR3 DNA reads TGTGCCAGCAGCTTTGGCGGGTCCTACGAGCAGTACTTC. J is TRBJ2-7 and V is TRBV11-2; D possibly corresponds to TRBD2 (5 bases). V gave up 3 bases and J gave up 1 base, with 7 bases separating them. CDR1 is SGHAT, CDR2 FQNNGV, per germline. The CDR3 spans 13 residues.

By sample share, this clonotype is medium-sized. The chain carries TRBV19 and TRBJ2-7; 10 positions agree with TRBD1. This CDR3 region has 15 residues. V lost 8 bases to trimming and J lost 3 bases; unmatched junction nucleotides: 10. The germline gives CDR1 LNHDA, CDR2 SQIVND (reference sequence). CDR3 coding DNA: TGTGCCAGTTCCCAAGGACAGGGGGTGCTCTACGAGCAGTACTTC. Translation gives CASSQGQGVLYEQYF.

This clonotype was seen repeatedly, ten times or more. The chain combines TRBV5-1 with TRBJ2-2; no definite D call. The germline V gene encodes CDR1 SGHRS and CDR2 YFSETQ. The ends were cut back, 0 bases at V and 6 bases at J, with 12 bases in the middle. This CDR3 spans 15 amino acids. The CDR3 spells CASSLAGFGPGELFF. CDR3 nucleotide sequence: TGCGCCAGCAGCTTGGCAGGTTTCGGACCCGGGGAGCTGTTTTTT.

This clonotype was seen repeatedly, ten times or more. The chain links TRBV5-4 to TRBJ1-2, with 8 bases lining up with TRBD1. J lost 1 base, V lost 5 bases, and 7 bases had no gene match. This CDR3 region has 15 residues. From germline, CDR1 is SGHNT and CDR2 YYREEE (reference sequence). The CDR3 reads CASRFTGGINYGYTF. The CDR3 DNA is TGTGCCAGCAGATTTACAGGGGGAATTAACTATGGCTACACCTTC. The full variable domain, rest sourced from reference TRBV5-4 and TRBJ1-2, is ETGVTQSPTHLIKTRGQQVTLRCSSQSGHNTVSWYQQALGQGPQFIFQYYREEENGRGNFPPRFSGLQFPNYSSELNVNALELDDSALYLCASRFTGGINYGYTFGSGTRLTVV.

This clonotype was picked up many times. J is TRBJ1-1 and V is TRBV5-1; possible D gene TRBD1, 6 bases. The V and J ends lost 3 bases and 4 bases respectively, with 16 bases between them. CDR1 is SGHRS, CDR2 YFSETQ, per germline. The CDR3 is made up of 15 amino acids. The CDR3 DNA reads TGCGCCAGCAGCTGGGAGCAGGGGTCGGGCACTGAAGCTTTCTTT. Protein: CASSWEQGSGTEAFF.

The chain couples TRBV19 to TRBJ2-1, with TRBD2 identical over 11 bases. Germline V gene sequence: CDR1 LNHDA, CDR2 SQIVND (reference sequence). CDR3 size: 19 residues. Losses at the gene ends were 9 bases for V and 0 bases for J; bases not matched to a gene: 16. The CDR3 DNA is TGTGCCAGCCAGAAGGCGGGACTAGCGGTCCAGAGCTCCTACAATGAGCAGTTCTTC. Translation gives CASQKAGLAVQSSYNEQFF.

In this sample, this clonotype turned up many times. The CDR3 here is CAWGSWTGPQHF. DNA of the CDR3: TGTGCCTGGGGAAGTTGGACGGGGCCCCAGCATTTT. The chain is built from TRBV30 and TRBJ1-5; D is unclear. CDR3 length: 12 residues. V was shortened by 5 bases and J by 9 bases, with 14 bases between the two germline ends. The germline CDR1 and CDR2 sequences are GTSNPN and SVGIG (reference sequence).

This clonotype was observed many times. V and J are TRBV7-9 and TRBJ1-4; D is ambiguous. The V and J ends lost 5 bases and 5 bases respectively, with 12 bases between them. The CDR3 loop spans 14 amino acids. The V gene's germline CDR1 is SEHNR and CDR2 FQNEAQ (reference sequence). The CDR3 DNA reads TGTGCCAGCAGCCCCACGGCTACGAATGAAAAACTGTTTTTT. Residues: CASSPTATNEKLFF.

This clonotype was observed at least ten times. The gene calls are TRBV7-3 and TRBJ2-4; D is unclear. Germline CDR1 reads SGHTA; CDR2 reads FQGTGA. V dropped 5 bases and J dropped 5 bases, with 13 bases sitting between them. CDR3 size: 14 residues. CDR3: CASSPRSEENIQYF. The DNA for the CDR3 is TGTGCCAGCAGCCCCCGATCAGAAGAAAACATTCAGTACTTC.

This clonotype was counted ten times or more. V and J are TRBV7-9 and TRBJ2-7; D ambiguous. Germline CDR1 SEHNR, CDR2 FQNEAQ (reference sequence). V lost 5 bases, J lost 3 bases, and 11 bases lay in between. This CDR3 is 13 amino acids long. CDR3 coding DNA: TGTGCCAGCAGCCTGCCAGGCAGCTACGAGCAGTACTTC. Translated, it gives CASSLPGSYEQYF.

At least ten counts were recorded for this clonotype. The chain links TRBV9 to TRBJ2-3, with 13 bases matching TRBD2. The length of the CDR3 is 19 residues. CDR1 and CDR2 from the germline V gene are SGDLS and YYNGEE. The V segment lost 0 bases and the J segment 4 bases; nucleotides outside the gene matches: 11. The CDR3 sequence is CASSVGTSGGYGGSDTQYF. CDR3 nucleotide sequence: TGTGCCAGCAGCGTAGGGACTAGCGGGGGATACGGGGGATCAGATACGCAGTATTTT.

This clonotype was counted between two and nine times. CDR3 DNA sequence: TGTGCCAGCAGCTTAAGACCCTGGAGCGAGAGATCCTACGAGCAGTACTTC. It codes for CASSLRPWSERSYEQYF. The chain recombines TRBV7-2 with TRBJ2-7; D remains unclear. CDR1 is SGHTA and CDR2 is FQGNSA in the germline V gene. The CDR3 extends over 17 amino acids. Trimming took off 2 bases at V and 1 base at J, with 18 bases between the two ends.

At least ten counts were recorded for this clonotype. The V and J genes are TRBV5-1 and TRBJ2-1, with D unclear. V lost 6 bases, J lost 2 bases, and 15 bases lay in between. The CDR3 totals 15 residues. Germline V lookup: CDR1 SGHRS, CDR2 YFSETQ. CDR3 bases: TGCGCCAGCACCCTCCCTGGTGGGCCCTACAATGAGCAGTTCTTC. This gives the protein CASTLPGGPYNEQFF.

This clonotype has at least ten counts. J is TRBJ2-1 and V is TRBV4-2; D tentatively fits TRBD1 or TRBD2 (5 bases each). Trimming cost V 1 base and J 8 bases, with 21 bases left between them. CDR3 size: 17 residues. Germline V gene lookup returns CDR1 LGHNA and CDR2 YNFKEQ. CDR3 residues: CASSQARDGYNMDEQFF. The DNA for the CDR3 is TGTGCCAGCAGCCAAGCCCGGGACGGATACAATATGGATGAGCAGTTCTTC.

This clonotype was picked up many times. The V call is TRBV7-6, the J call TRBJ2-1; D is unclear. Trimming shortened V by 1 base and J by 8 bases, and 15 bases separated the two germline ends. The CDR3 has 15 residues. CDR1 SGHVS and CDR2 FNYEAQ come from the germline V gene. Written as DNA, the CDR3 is TGTGCCAGCAGCTTAGTGGCACTCCCTGGGGATGAGCAGTTCTTC. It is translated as CASSLVALPGDEQFF.

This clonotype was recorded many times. CDR3 nucleotide sequence: TGTGCCAGCAGGTTGATAGGGACGGGTGGCGAGGAGACCCAGTACTTC. Amino acid sequence: CASRLIGTGGEETQYF. The chain links TRBV7-2 to TRBJ2-5, with D possibly being TRBD1 or TRBD2 (5 bases each). CDR3 length: 16 amino acids. From germline, CDR1 is SGHTA and CDR2 FQGNSA. V dropped 6 bases and J dropped 5 bases, with 22 bases sitting between them.

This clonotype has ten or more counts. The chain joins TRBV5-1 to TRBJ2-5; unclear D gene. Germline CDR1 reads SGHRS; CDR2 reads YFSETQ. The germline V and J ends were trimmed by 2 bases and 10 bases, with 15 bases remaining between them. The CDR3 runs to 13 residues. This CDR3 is CASSFGAFGDQYF. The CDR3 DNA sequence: TGCGCCAGCAGCTTCGGAGCCTTTGGGGACCAGTACTTC.

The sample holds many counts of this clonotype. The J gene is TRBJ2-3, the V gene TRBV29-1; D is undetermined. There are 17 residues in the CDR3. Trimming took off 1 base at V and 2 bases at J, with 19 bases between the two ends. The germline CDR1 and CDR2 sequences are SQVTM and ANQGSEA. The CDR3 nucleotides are TGCAGCGTTGAAGCCCCCCAACAGACCCGCGCCACAGATACGCAGTATTTT. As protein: CSVEAPQQTRATDTQYF.

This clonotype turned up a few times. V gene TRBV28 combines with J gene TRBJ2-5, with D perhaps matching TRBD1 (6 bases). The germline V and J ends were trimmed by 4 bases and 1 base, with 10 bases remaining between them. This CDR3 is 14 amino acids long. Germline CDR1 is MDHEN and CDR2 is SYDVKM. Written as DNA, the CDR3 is TGTGCCAGCAGTTATTCAGGGGCCCAAGAGACCCAGTACTTC. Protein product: CASSYSGAQETQYF.